This T cell receptor (beta chain) was sequenced during a study of molecular identifiers for immune sequencing clone quantification. TCR libraries were built in bulk with a published protocol and specific TCR primers. TCRdb analysed the PCR reads with MiXCR anew, one entry per CDR3 protein. The table includes 75,000 to 95,000 distinct CDR3 sequences, around a quarter detected once. This CDR3 comprises 14 residues. Losses at the gene ends were 5 bases for V and 7 bases for J; bases not matched to a gene: 6. The germline CDR1 and CDR2 sequences are LGHNA and YNFKEQ. This clonotype occurred a few times. This chain joins TRBV4-2 and TRBJ2-1; the match to TRBD2 covers 9 bases. This receptor was taken from a human donor in good health. Some libraries in this study had Jurkat cell RNA spiked in. Sequencing was performed on naive CD8+ T cells from blood, with Jurkat cell RNA spiked in. Specified subset: FACS-sorted CD8+CD4-CCR7+CD45RA+ naive T cells. The CDR3: CASSVAGEGNEQFF. DNA for the CDR3: TGTGCCAGCAGCGTAGCGGGAGAGGGGAATGAGCAGTTCTTC.